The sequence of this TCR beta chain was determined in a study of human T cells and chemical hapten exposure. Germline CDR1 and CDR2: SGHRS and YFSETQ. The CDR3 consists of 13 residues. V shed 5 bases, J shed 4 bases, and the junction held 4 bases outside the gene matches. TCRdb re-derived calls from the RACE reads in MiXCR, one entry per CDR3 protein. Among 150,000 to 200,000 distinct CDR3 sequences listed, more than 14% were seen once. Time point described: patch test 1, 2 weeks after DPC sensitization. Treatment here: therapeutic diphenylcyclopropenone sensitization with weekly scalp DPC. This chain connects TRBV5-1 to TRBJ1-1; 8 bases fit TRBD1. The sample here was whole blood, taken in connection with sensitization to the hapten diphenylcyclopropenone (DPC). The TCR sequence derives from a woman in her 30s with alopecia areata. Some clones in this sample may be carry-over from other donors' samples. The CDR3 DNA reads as TGCGCCAGCAGGAATACAGGGGGCACTGAAGCTTTCTTT. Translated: CASRNTGGTEAFF.